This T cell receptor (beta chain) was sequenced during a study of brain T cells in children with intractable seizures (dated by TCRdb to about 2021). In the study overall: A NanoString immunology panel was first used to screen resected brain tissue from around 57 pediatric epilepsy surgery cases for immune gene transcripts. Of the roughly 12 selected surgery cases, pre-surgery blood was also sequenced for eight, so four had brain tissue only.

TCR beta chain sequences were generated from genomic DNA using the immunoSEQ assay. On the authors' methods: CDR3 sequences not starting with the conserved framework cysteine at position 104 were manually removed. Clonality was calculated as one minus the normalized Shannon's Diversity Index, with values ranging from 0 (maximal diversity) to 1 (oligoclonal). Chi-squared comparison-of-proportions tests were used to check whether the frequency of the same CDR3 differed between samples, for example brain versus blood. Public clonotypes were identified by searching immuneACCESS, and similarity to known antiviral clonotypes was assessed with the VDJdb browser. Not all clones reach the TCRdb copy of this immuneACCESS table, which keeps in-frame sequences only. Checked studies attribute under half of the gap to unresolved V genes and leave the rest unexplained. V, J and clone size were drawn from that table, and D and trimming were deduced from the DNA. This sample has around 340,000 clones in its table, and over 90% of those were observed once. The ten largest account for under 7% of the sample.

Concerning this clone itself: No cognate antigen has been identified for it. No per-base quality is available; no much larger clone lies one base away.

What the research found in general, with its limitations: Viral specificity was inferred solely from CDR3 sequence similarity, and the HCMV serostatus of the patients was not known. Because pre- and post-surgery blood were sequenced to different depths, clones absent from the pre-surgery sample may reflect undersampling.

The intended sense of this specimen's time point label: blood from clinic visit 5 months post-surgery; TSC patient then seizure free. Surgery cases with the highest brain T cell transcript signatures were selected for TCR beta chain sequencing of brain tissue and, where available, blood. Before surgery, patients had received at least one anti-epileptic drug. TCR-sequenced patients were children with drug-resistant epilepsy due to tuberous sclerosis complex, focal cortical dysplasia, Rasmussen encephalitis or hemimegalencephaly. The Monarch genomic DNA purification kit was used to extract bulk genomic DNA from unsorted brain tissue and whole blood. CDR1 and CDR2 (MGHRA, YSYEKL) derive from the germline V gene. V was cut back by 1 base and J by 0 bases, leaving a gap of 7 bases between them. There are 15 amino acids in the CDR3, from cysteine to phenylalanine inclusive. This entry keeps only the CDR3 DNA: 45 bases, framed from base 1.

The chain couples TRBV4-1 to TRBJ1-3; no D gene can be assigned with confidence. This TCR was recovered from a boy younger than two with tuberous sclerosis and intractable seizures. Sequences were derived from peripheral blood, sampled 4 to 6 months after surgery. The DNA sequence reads TGCGCCAGCAGCCAAGTTCCGAGCTCTGGAAACACCATATATTTT. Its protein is CASSQVPSSGNTIYF.